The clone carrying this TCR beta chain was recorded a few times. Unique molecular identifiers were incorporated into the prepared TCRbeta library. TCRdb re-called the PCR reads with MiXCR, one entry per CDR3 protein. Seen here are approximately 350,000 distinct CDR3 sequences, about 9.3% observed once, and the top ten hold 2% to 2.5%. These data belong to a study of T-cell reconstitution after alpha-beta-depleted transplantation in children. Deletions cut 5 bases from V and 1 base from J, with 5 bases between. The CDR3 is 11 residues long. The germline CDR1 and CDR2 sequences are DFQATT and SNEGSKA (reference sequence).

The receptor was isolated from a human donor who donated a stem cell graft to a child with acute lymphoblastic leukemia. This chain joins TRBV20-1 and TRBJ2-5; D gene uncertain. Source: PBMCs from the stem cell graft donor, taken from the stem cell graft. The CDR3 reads CSASSQETQYF. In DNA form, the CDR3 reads TGCAGTGCTTCCTCCCAAGAGACCCAGTACTTC.